One TCR beta chain is described in this entry. Its antigen remains unidentified. Base qualities were left out, and no much larger clone turns up one base away. The cohort consisted of 600 to 700 healthy bone marrow donors. All cohort members were sampled while nominally healthy, although unrecorded immune exposures were likely present. The donor tested CMV seronegative and was one of the 352 seronegative cohort members. A peripheral blood sample was collected from each donor, and TCR beta sequencing was performed on peripheral blood mononuclear cells. The Qiagen DNeasy Blood Extraction Kit was used to extract genomic DNA from the blood cell samples. Looking up the germline V gene (reference sequence) yields CDR1 GTSNPN and CDR2 SVGIG. V sheds 0 bases and J sheds 3 bases, leaving 9 bases between their ends. From the cysteine up to the phenylalanine, the CDR3 has a length of 15 residues. Kept here is only the CDR3 DNA, which spans 45 bases and is read in frame from base 1.

Receptor libraries were prepared by the immunoSEQ multiplex PCR assay. For the multiplex PCR, a mixture combining 60 forward primers for TCR Vbeta segments and 13 reverse primers for TCR Jbeta segments was used. A multiplex PCR assay on genomic DNA amplified the CDR3 region of rearranged TCR beta genes. Amplified TCR beta libraries were sequenced as 87-base-pair reads on the Illumina HiSeq System. In the authors' own workflow: Across the 700 or so repertoires, a later analysis counted 60 million to 90 million unique TCR beta chains, approximately 10 million of which were shared by at least two donors. A nearest-neighbor algorithm error-corrected the raw reads and collapsed the reads into unique sequences, merging closely related sequences to remove PCR and sequencing errors. V, D and J gene segments were assigned by aligning CDR3 sequences to IMGT reference sequences. For a sequence to be retained, a match of at least six nucleotides was required to both a V gene segment and a J gene segment. Rearrangements were classified as productive when the CDR3 lacked stop codons and remained in frame with V and J, and all other rearrangements were classified as non-productive. CDR3 was defined according to IMGT convention as the region running from the second conserved V-encoded cysteine to the conserved J-encoded phenylalanine. The earlier analysis of about 500 of the donors excluded sequences that lacked an unambiguous match to a single V gene segment. An earlier analysis of fewer than 750 of the donors classified V segments as functional when productive rearrangements were above 56.7% and as segregating when the standard deviation between donors was above 5%. A statistical classification framework was developed to diagnose cytomegalovirus status using the catalog of TCR beta chain sequences. V and J gene assignment, in a later analysis, came from comparing TCR nucleotide sequences with IMGT/GENE-DB human TR gene sequences. The TCRdist pipeline was used in a later analysis to assign CDR3 sequences and most-parsimonious VDJ recombination scenarios. A later analysis defined each TCR beta chain by its CDR3 amino acid sequence plus V-gene family, and excluded reads lacking a unique V-gene family. A later analysis removed 450 to 600 highly shared, low-generation-probability nucleotide sequences to deal with suspected cross-contamination and a sequencing artifact. In a later analysis, a clonal expansion index for each public chain was calculated from normalized within-repertoire ranks of inferred template counts. Generation probabilities in a later analysis came from a VDJ recombination model fitted to out-of-frame rearrangements, and those results were checked against IGoR. In a later analysis, hypergeometric tests were used to score TCR-TCR, TCR-HLA and TCR-CMV co-occurrence, with a repertoire-size bias correction applied to TCR pairs. To estimate false discovery rates, a later analysis permuted the HLA or CMV assignments 20 times. In a later analysis, co-occurring TCRs were grouped using DBSCAN, and TCRdist sequence similarity was added for clustering within HLA-allele-positive subsets. Co-occurrence clustering excluded repertoires with fewer than 30,000 or more than 120,000 public chains, plus five with anomalous nucleotide sharing. TCRdb's version of the immuneACCESS table is confined to in-frame rearrangements and falls short of the full clone set. An unresolved V gene accounts for under half of the shortfall where checked; the remainder is of unknown origin. D and trimming come from the DNA, and the V and J calls and clone size come from that table. Within this sample are roughly 150,000 clones, with about 80% of them counted one time only. About 0.62% of the sample is held by the ten biggest clonotypes.

This sample was included in a study of cytomegalovirus exposure and HLA in healthy donors listed by TCRdb under 2017. With respect to the entire study: An earlier analysis of around 600 of the donors reported more than 250 Gb of sequence data and more than 90 million unique TCR beta sequences from 150 million to 200 million T cells. The number of donors typed differed by locus, with about 620-630 for A, B, C, DRB1 and DQB1, 522 for DQA1, 600 to 610 for DPA1, and around 450 for DPB1. High-throughput TCR immunosequencing, statistical association of individual TCRs with disease status, and machine learning were combined to predict cytomegalovirus infection status. Genome-wide SNP genotypes for about 65% of the 666 donors were used in a later genetic analysis, which treated that subset as a discovery cohort. The study aimed to test whether signatures of past pathogen exposure could be identified by cataloging public T cell receptors. About 330 gigabases of sequencing data and around 90 million unique TCR sequences made up an early release that covered some 640 HLA-typed donors. The study used immunosequencing to profile the T cell repertoires of several hundred subjects and linked those repertoires to cytomegalovirus serostatus. On average, about 240,000 unique TCR beta nucleotide sequences were sequenced per donor among some 420 genotyped donors of the cohort, with about 17% of those sequences being non-productive. Class I and class II HLA loci were covered by the typing at four-digit resolution. A later analysis re-analyzed previously published TCR beta repertoires from hundreds of donors and added high-resolution HLA genotyping to study TCR occurrence patterns. Every repertoire in the discovery cohort had been generated on one and the same sequencing platform. A handful of DR-DQ haplotypes were handled as single units for association and clustering because linkage in the cohort was strong. Rather than using new phenotypic data, the later analysis identified candidate immune exposures from TCR beta sequences and from how often those sequences occurred across donors. Donor age, sex, ethnicity and CMV serostatus were compiled alongside the repertoire data. To decide whether each TCR beta V gene segment behaved as functional or pseudogenic, an earlier analysis of 587 of the donors relied on high-throughput TCR beta sequencing. Besides the first cohort of some 670 subjects, a separate validation cohort made up of some 110 different subjects was used. Of the 350 to 400 genotyped donors, 65% to 90% fell in the genetic ancestry cluster associated with self-reported Caucasian donors.

Results the study describes overall, beyond this receptor: A later analysis associated some 17,000 TCR beta sequences with specific HLA alleles at a false discovery rate of 0.05. In vitro tests confirmed that a few of the cytomegalovirus-associated TCR beta chains recognize cytomegalovirus antigens. The cohort was sequenced for TCR beta chains only, and without alpha or paired-chain data the features that could be detected were limited. A later genetic analysis associated a missense DCLRE1C variant with V-gene and J-gene trimming of TCR beta chains, and an independent cohort replicated the association. Some IMGT-functional V segments, including TRBV6-2 and TRBV6-3, could not be told apart with the 87-base-pair reads, so those segments were excluded. Most TCR sequences were observed very rarely across donors, whereas some public TCRs were present in many individuals. The earlier analysis of some 560 of the donors excluded approximately 17 rarely observed V segments, including chromosome 9 orphons, because counts were too low. When HLA alleles, especially DR and DQ, strongly co-occurred, attributing TCR associations to individual alleles was difficult. A cluster of highly shared sequence variants was judged likely to represent a technical artifact of the sequencing pipeline. Compared with the roughly 700-donor mean, donors in an Asian-associated ancestry cluster had fewer N-insertions in productive TCRs, according to a later genetic analysis. In a later analysis, several top co-occurrence clusters were reported to appear linked to parvovirus B19, influenza, CMV and Epstein-Barr virus. In both the original and validation cohorts, the classifier was reported to diagnose cytomegalovirus status with high specificity and sensitivity. According to a later analysis, most CMV-associated TCR beta chains appeared to be HLA-restricted, and the HLA associations seemed to be driven largely by CMV exposure. A further reported finding was that TCR beta sequences accurately predicted the HLA-A and HLA-B alleles for most subjects in the first cohort. According to a later analysis, TCR association rates differed among HLA loci, with DRB1 alleles showing the most associated TCRs and HLA-C alleles showing the fewest. Because HLA typing was unavailable for some donors at each locus, only the typed subset was used in association tests. Compared with equally common non-associated chains, HLA-associated TCR beta chains in a later analysis were more clonally expanded and had lower generation probabilities. Roughly uniform sequencing depth across donors was assumed in presence/absence analyses, although this assumption may not hold. The study listed 150 to 200 TCR beta chains as associated with cytomegalovirus. It was suggested by the authors that the approach could potentially be generalized to other disease states and immunological phenotypes. Linkage disequilibrium might explain the correlated functional status among segregating V segments, but an unknown experimental factor could not be excluded. Immune exposure information for the cohort was limited to CMV serostatus. Broadly in line with IMGT annotations, most TCR beta V segments showed up in productive rearrangements about 87% or about 30% of the time in an earlier analysis of around 600 of the donors.

This receptor was taken from a male donor in good health and CMV-seronegative. Here the chain combines TRBV30 and TRBJ1-6, with the D gene not confidently named. The sequenced material came from PBMCs. CDR3 reads: CAWSVSQIYNSPLHF. At the DNA level, the sequence is TGTGCCTGGAGTGTCTCGCAGATCTATAATTCACCCCTCCACTTT.